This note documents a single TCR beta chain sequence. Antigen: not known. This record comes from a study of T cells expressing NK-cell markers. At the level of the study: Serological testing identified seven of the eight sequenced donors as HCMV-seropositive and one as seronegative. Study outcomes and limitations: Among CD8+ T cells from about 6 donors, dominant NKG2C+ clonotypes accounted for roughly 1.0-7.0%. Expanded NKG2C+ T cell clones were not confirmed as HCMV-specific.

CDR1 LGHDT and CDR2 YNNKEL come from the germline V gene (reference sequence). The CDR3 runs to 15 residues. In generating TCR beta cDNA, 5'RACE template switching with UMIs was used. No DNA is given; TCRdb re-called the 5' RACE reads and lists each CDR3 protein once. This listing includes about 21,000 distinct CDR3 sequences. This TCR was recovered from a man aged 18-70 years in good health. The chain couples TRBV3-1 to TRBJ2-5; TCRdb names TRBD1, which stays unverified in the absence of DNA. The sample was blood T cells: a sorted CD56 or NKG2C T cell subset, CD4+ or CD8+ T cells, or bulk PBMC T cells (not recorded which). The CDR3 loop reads CASSPRRYLQETQYF.